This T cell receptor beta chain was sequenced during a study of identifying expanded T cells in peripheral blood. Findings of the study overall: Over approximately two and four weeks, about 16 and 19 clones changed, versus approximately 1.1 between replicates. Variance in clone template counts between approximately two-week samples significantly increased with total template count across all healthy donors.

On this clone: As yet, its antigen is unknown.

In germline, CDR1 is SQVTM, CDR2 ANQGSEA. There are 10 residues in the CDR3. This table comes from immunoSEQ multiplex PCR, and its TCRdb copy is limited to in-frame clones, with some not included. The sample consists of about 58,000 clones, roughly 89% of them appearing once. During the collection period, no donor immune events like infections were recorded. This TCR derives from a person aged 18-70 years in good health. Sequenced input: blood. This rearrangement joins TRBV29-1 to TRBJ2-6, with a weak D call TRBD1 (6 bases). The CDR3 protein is CATGSGVLTF. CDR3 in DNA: TGCGCTACAGGGTCGGGCGTCCTGACTTTC.